A selection of T cell receptor beta chains follows, all from one sample in a study of blood T cells in healthy people across ages. MiXCR was run by TCRdb on the 5' RACE reads, yielding one entry per CDR3 protein. The repertoire holds about 640,000 distinct CDR3 sequences, 58% seen once, with approximately 40% in the top ten. Sequences were obtained from blood. The origin of the receptors is a man in his fifties or sixties in good health. CDR3s include the opening cysteine and the closing phenylalanine or tryptophan. D genes are given only for firm matches. A row's size may be missing; if present it is once, few, many or a size class.

j_call v_call d_call clone_size cdr3_nt cdr3_aa
TRBJ1-2 TRBV5-8 . . TGTGCCAGCAGCTTAATGTGGTCTAACTATGGCTACACCTTC CASSLMWSNYGYTF
TRBJ2-5 TRBV6-1 . . TGTGCCAGCAGGCAGGGGAACCAAGAGACCCAGTACTTC CASRQGNQETQYF
TRBJ2-1 TRBV24-1 . few TGTGCCACCAGTGAGGGGTGGCAGGCTGAGCAGTTCTTC CATSEGWQAEQFF
TRBJ2-5 TRBV3-1 . . TGTGCCAGCAGCCAAGCCGCCGGGACACGCCAAGAGACCCAGTACTTC CASSQAAGTRQETQYF
TRBJ2-2 TRBV27 . . TGTGCCAGCACCGAGACAGGGAACACCGGGGAGCTGTTTTTT CASTETGNTGELFF
TRBJ1-4 TRBV5-1 TRBD1 few TGTGCCAGCAGTCTGGACAGGGGGGGTGAAAAACTGTTTTTT CASSLDRGGEKLFF
TRBJ1-1 TRBV20-1 TRBD1 . TGCAGTGCTAGAGAGCAGGGGGAGGGCACTGAAGCTTTCTTT CSAREQGEGTEAFF
TRBJ2-7 TRBV12-3/TRBV12-4 . . TGTGCCAGCAGCCCGGGGGGCAGTTGGGAGCAGTACTTC CASSPGGSWEQYF
TRBJ2-1 TRBV28 TRBD1 . TGTGCCAGCAGTTCCGGGGGACAGGGGGCCAGGAGCTCCTACAATGAGCAGTTCTTC CASSSGGQGARSSYNEQFF
TRBJ2-4 TRBV20-1 . . TGCAGTGCTGGCGGACAGAAAAACATTCAGTACTTC CSAGGQKNIQYF
TRBJ2-1 TRBV9 TRBD2 . TGTGCCAGCAGTGGACTAGCGGGGATCAATGAGCAGTTCTTC CASSGLAGINEQFF
TRBJ2-7 TRBV9 TRBD2 once TGTGCCAGCAGCCCCTCCACTAGCGGGGGCTCCTACGAGCAGTACTTC CASSPSTSGGSYEQYF
TRBJ1-2 TRBV5-1 TRBD1 . TGCGCCAGCAGCTGGACAGGGGGAACTAACTATGGCTACACCTTC CASSWTGGTNYGYTF
TRBJ1-1 TRBV5-5 . . TGTGCCAGCAGCTCTTCCGGGATGGCGCACGCTGAAGCTTTCTTT CASSSSGMAHAEAFF
TRBJ2-5 TRBV27 TRBD1 . TGTGCCAGCAATCCGACAGGGACGGAGACCCAGTACTTC CASNPTGTETQYF
TRBJ2-1 TRBV4-1 TRBD2 . TGCGCCAGCAGCCAAGATCTTCGGATAGCGGGGGGGCTTGTCGGGAATGAGCAGTTCTTC CASSQDLRIAGGLVGNEQFF
TRBJ2-5 TRBV20-1 TRBD2 . TGCAGTGCTAGCGGCGGGGGGAGGGGAGAGACCCAGTACTTC CSASGGGRGETQYF
TRBJ1-1 TRBV28 . . TGTGCCAGTCCGGGGCCGGGCTATACTGAAGCTTTCTTT CASPGPGYTEAFF
TRBJ2-5 TRBV29-1 TRBD1 . TGCAGCGTTGAATTGGGACAGCGAGAGACCCAGTACTTC CSVELGQRETQYF
TRBJ2-5 TRBV20-1 . . TGCAGTGCTCCGCAAGAGACCCAGTACTTC CSAPQETQYF
TRBJ2-3 TRBV10-3 . many TGTGCCATCAGTGACAGGCCCCCCAAATCGGAGGATACGCAGTATTTT CAISDRPPKSEDTQYF
TRBJ1-5 TRBV6-2/TRBV6-3 . . TGTGCCAGCCCCCACCGTGGGGAGCCCCAGCATTTT CASPHRGEPQHF